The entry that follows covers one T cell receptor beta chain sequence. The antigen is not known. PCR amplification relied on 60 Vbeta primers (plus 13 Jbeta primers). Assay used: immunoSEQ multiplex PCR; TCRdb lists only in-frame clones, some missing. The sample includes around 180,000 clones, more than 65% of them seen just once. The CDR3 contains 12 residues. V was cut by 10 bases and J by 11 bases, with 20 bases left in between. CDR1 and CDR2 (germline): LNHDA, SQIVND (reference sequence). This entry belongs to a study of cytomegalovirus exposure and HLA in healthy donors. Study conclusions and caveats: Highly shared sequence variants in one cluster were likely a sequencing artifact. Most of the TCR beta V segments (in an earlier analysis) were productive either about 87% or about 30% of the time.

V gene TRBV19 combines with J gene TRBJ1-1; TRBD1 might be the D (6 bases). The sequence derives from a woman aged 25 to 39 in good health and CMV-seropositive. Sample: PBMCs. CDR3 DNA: TGTGCCACAAGGGACATCGCAAGATCGGCTTTCTTT. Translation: CATRDIARSAFF.